This T cell receptor (beta chain) was documented in a study of T cells after yellow fever vaccination. From the 5' RACE reads, TCRdb called clonotypes with MiXCR, one entry per CDR3 protein. This table holds around 250,000 distinct CDR3 sequences, less than 8.5% found once. The table lists this clonotype with many counts. Trimming cost V 1 base and J 7 bases, with 8 bases left between them. This CDR3 contains 12 residues. Germline V CDR1 and CDR2: KGHSH, LQKENI. The chain uses TRBV18 and TRBJ2-7; D is uncertain. Specimen: CD4+ T cells sorted from PBMCs, collected 15 days after the yellow fever booster vaccination. This receptor was identified in a man aged 25 to 45 who received the YFV17D yellow fever vaccine. CDR3: CASSPHGQEQYF. DNA for the CDR3: TGTGCCAGCTCACCACACGGGCAGGAGCAGTACTTC.